This TCR beta chain was identified in a study of cytomegalovirus exposure and HLA in healthy donors. Whole-study findings and limits: A later analysis by the authors found several of the most significant clusters apparently linked to common viral pathogens.

The CDR3 length is 15 residues. In germline, CDR1 is SGHAT, CDR2 FQNNGV. Trimming pared 4 bases from V and 4 bases from J, leaving 16 bases between. As for this clone: Its antigen is as yet unknown.

With 60 Vbeta and 13 Jbeta primers, the PCR was carried out. Assay used: immunoSEQ multiplex PCR; TCRdb lists only in-frame clones, some missing. This table has around 63,000 clones, approximately 79% appearing once. This clonotype was sampled from a woman in her 30s in good health and CMV-seronegative. What was sequenced was PBMCs. The chain uses TRBV11-2 and TRBJ1-1; D might be TRBD1 (6 bases). CDR3 amino acids: CASSYPAGDSTEAFF. CDR3 DNA sequence: TGTGCCAGCAGCTATCCGGCAGGGGATAGCACTGAAGCTTTCTTT.